This T cell receptor beta chain derives from a study of T cell responses to AZD1222 COVID-19 vaccine. Study-level results: Nearly half of unique spike-specific TCRs reportedly avoided B.1.351 and B.1.1.7 mutated regions. Only six or seven AZD1222 recipients tested seropositive at baseline.

CDR3 length equals 15 residues. Per germline, CDR1 SGHNT and CDR2 YYREEE (reference sequence). Between the trimmed V and J ends, which lost 2 bases and 0 bases, there was a span of 11 bases. TCRdb's table, derived via immunoSEQ multiplex PCR, lists solely in-frame clones and lacks some. Found here are more than 100,000 clones, about 90% of them singletons; the top ten hold more than 6%. Of note for this clone: No antigen is known for it.

The specimen was peripheral blood, collected 28 days after the second AZD1222 dose. The V gene is TRBV5-4, the J gene TRBJ1-1, with no clear D. This TCR was sampled from an adult who received the AZD1222 COVID-19 vaccine. The DNA of the CDR3 is TGTGCCAGCAGCTTCGAGTCTAACATGAACACTGAAGCTTTCTTT. As protein: CASSFESNMNTEAFF.